The text below deals with one T cell receptor (beta chain). Methods used by the authors: The authors estimated nucleated cell counts from reference gene primer amplification. TCRdb's table, derived via immunoSEQ multiplex PCR, lists solely in-frame clones and lacks some. Clone size and V and J calls were adopted from that table, with D and trimming inferred from the DNA. The table lists about 100,000 clones, approximately 80% of them singletons, with 4.5% to 5.5% in the top ten. The V end was cut by 6 bases, the J end by 6 bases, with 20 bases between. The CDR3 length is 15 residues. Germline V gene sequence: CDR1 MNHEY, CDR2 SVGAGI. The sample comes from a study of blood T cell repertoires in COVID-19. In the study overall: Spain, Italy and the United States supplied samples that represented acute and convalescent COVID-19. T cells, B-cell-depleted T cells, or PBMCs supplied cDNA or gDNA.

Sequenced sample: peripheral blood. The receptor was isolated from a man aged 55 to 69 with acute or convalescent COVID-19. The rearrangement links TRBV6-5 to TRBJ1-1; tentatively, D is TRBD1 (6 bases). The CDR3 here is CASSSGQLISAEAFF. The CDR3 coding sequence is TGTGCCAGCAGCTCTGGACAGTTGATTAGCGCTGAAGCTTTCTTT.